This T cell receptor (beta chain) is drawn from a study of molecular identifiers for immune sequencing clone quantification. TCRdb redid the calling of the PCR reads with MiXCR, one entry per CDR3 protein. The table includes about 100,000 distinct CDR3 sequences, roughly 38% detected once. This receptor was obtained from a human donor in good health. Some libraries in this study had Jurkat cell RNA spiked in. The specimen was naive CD8+ T cells from blood, with Jurkat cell RNA spiked in. Subset defined: FACS-sorted CD8+CD4-CCR7+CD45RA+ naive T cells.

As DNA, the CDR3 is TGTGCCAGCAGCTTAAGGGACAGGTTCGACGAGCAGTACTTC. Translation gives CASSLRDRFDEQYF. The chain uses TRBV7-8 and TRBJ2-7, with 8 bases identical to TRBD1. CDR3 length: 14 amino acids. In germline, CDR1 is SGHVS, CDR2 FQNEAQ. J gave up 5 bases and V 2 bases, and 5 bases lay outside the gene matches.